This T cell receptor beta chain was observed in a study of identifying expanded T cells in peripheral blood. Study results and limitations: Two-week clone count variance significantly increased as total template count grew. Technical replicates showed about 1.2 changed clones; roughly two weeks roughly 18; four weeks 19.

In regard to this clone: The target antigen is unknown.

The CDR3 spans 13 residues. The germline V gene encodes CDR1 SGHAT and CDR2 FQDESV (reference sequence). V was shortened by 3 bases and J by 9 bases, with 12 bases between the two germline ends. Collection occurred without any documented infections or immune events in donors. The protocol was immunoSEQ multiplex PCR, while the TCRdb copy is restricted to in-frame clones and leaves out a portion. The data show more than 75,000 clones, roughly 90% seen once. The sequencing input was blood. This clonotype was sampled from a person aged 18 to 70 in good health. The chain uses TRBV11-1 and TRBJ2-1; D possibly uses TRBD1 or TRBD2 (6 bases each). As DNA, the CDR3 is TGTGCCAGCAGCTTTGGGGGGCTCGGTGAGCAGTTCTTC. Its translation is CASSFGGLGEQFF.